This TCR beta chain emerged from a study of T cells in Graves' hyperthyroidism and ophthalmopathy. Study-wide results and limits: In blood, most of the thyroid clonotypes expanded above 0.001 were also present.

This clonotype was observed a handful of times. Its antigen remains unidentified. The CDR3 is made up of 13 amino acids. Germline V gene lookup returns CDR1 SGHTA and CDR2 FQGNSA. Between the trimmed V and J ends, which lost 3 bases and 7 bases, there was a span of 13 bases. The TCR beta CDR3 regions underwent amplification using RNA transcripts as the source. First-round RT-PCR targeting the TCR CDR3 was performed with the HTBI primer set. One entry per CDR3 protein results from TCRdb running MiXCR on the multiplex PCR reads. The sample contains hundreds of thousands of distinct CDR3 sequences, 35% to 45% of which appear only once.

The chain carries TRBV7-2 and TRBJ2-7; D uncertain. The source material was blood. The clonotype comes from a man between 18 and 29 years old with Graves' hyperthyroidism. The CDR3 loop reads CASSLKPYLEQYF. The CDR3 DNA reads TGTGCCAGCAGCTTGAAGCCCTACTTGGAGCAGTACTTC.